These T cell receptor beta chains were read from a single sample in a study of blood T cell repertoires in COVID-19. Profiling relied on immunoSEQ multiplex PCR, and the TCRdb table lists in-frame clones only, not all of them. Here the sample spans more than 150,000 clones, 80% being singletons. The material sequenced was peripheral blood. The source of these receptors is a man in his sixties with acute or convalescent COVID-19. Both conserved end residues are part of each CDR3. A D gene is named only where the DNA matches it firmly. Where a row states a size, it is once, few, many or the class of an expanded clone; other rows omit it.

clone_size,j_call,v_call,d_call,cdr3_nt,cdr3_aa
many,TRBJ1-2,TRBV9,-,TGTGCCAGCAGGTGGGGGGTGTCGGCCGACCTGGGCTACACCTTC,CASRWGVSADLGYTF
-,TRBJ2-3,TRBV15,-,TGTGCCACCAGCAGAGACCGGGTCAGGGGAGATACGCAGTATTTT,CATSRDRVRGDTQYF
-,TRBJ2-2,TRBV9,TRBD2,TGTGCCAGCAGCCCCGAGGGACTAGTTGGCGGGGAGCTGTTTTTT,CASSPEGLVGGELFF
few,TRBJ2-7,TRBV10-3,TRBD2,TGTGCCATCAGCCGGGGGGGGTACAGGGCGTCAGGCACCTACGAGCAGTACTTC,CAISRGGYRASGTYEQYF
few,TRBJ2-7,TRBV7-9,-,TGTGCCAGCAGGCGAGGTTACGAGCAGTACTTC,CASRRGYEQYF
-,TRBJ2-7,TRBV7-9,TRBD1,TGTGCCAGCAGCCAAGGGACAGGGGGCCACGAGCAGTACTTC,CASSQGTGGHEQYF
-,TRBJ2-7,TRBV29-1,TRBD1,TGCAGCGCGTCCGGGACAGGTCGCTACGAGCAGTACTTC,CSASGTGRYEQYF
-,TRBJ2-7,TRBV6-5,TRBD1,TGTGCCAGCAGCACAAGTACAGGGGGCGAGCAGTACTTC,CASSTSTGGEQYF
-,TRBJ1-4,TRBV2,TRBD1,TGTGCCAGCAGCCAGACAGGGTCGGGTGAAAAACTGTTTTTT,CASSQTGSGEKLFF
few,TRBJ1-1,TRBV28,-,TGTGCCAGCAGTTCCAACAGGGACACTGAAGCTTTCTTT,CASSSNRDTEAFF
once,TRBJ2-5,TRBV18,-,TGTGCCAGCTCACCTAACTTGCAAGAGACCCAGTACTTC,CASSPNLQETQYF
-,TRBJ1-6,TRBV3-1/TRBV3-2,TRBD1,TGTGCCAGCAGACAGGGGTTGGAATCACCCCTCCACTTT,CASRQGLESPLHF
-,TRBJ1-3,TRBV9,TRBD1,TGTGCCAGCAGCGTAGGGACAGGGGGCGGTGGAAACACCATATATTTT,CASSVGTGGGGNTIYF
-,TRBJ2-1,TRBV24-1,TRBD2,TGTGCCACCTCTAGCGGGTACGGCTCCTACAATGAGCAGTTCTTC,CATSSGYGSYNEQFF
few,TRBJ1-5,TRBV21-1,-,TGTGCCAGCAGTAGTCCCAGACGGCCCGGGGATCAGCCCCAGCATTTT,CASSSPRRPGDQPQHF
once,TRBJ2-2,TRBV4-2,TRBD2,TGTGCCAGCAGCGCGGGGGGGGGCCGGACCGGGGAGCTGTTTTTT,CASSAGGGRTGELFF
once,TRBJ2-1,TRBV7-2,TRBD2,TGTGCCAGCAGCTGGGTTTGGACTAGCGGCGCCAATGAGCAGTTCTTC,CASSWVWTSGANEQFF
once,TRBJ2-7,TRBV20-1,-,TGCAGTGCTAGTAAGGGCAGGGGCCCTCCTAGCTCCTACGAGCAGTACGGCTACGAGCAGTACTTC,CSASKGRGPPSSYEQYGYEQYF
once,TRBJ1-5,TRBV18,-,TGTGCCAGCTCACCACTCTCCAGGGAAAGCAATCAGCCCCAGCATTTT,CASSPLSRESNQPQHF
-,TRBJ2-6,TRBV2,-,TGTGCCAGCAGTGTCCTCGGGACATCGGCCGGGGCCAACGTCCTGACTTTC,CASSVLGTSAGANVLTF
-,TRBJ2-5,TRBV7-2,-,TGTGCCAGTACACCAGGGTGGGGAGAGACCCAGTACTTC,CASTPGWGETQYF
-,TRBJ1-2,TRBV6-6,-,TGTGCCAGCAGCTCCGGGGGTCTGGGGGATGGCTACACCTTC,CASSSGGLGDGYTF
few,TRBJ1-4,TRBV10-2,-,TGCGCCAGCAGTGAGTCCACTTTCGGGGAAAAACTGTTTTTT,CASSESTFGEKLFF
-,TRBJ2-1,TRBV27,TRBD1,TGTGCCAGCAGTCAGTTCTTGGGACAGGGGATATACAATGAGCAGTTCTTC,CASSQFLGQGIYNEQFF
few,TRBJ1-3,TRBV19,-,TGTGCCAGCGGTGGGAGGGCCCTCTCTGGAAACACCATATATTTT,CASGGRALSGNTIYF
-,TRBJ2-2,TRBV5-4,-,TGTGCCAGCAGCTGGCAGGGGAGGAACACCGGGGAGCTGTTTTTT,CASSWQGRNTGELFF
-,TRBJ2-7,TRBV5-1,TRBD2,TGCGCCAGCAGCTTAGTAGCGGGGGATTCGGGCGAGCAGTACTTC,CASSLVAGDSGEQYF
-,TRBJ2-2,TRBV20-1,-,TGCAGTGCTAAAGGGGTACGGGAGCTGTTTTTT,CSAKGVRELFF
-,TRBJ2-5,TRBV5-7,TRBD2,TGTGCCAGCAGCATAACCGGGACTAGCGGGGGGATGCAAGAGACCCAGTACTTC,CASSITGTSGGMQETQYF
once,TRBJ1-1,TRBV5-4,-,TGTGCCAGCAGCCGGAGGGAGGGCGGCACTGAAGCTTTCTTT,CASSRREGGTEAFF
-,TRBJ1-2,TRBV7-8,-,TGTGCCAGCAGCTTCCTTATTACAGGGACCCCTAGGTCTCCAGCCTATGGCTACACCTTC,CASSFLITGTPRSPAYGYTF
few,TRBJ2-7,TRBV5-4,-,TGTGCCAGCAGCTTGTGGCGGGACGAGCAGTACTTC,CASSLWRDEQYF
-,TRBJ1-4,TRBV7-8,TRBD1,TGTGCCAGCAGCTTACAGGGGGTTAATGAAAAACTGTTTTTT,CASSLQGVNEKLFF
-,TRBJ1-1,TRBV5-1,-,TGCGCCAGCAGCTTGGCCCTTCAGGGGAACACTGAAGCTTTCTTT,CASSLALQGNTEAFF
-,TRBJ1-1,TRBV6-6,-,TGTGCCAGCACCGTGGGGGGGCGGAACACTGAAGCTTTCTTT,CASTVGGRNTEAFF
-,TRBJ2-2,TRBV19,TRBD1,TGTGCCAGTAGTATTAGGACAGGGGGGACCGGGGAGCTGTTTTTT,CASSIRTGGTGELFF
-,TRBJ1-1,TRBV14,-,TGTGCCAGCAGCCATACGGGGAACACTGAAGCTTTCTTT,CASSHTGNTEAFF
-,TRBJ2-5,TRBV3-1/TRBV3-2,TRBD1,TGTGCCAGCAGCCAAGATCTTAGAGGGGGCCGGCAGACCCAGTACTTC,CASSQDLRGGRQTQYF
-,TRBJ2-5,TRBV4-2,TRBD2,TGTGCCAGCAGCCAGGGGACTAGCGGGGGAGAGACCCAGTACTTC,CASSQGTSGGETQYF
once,TRBJ1-1,TRBV5-1,TRBD1,TGCGCCAGCAGCATAGGACAGGTGGTGAACACTGAAGCTTTCTTT,CASSIGQVVNTEAFF
-,TRBJ1-2,TRBV7-2,-,TGTGCCAGCAGCTTGGTGAACGCAGATCGGGATGGCTACACCTTC,CASSLVNADRDGYTF
-,TRBJ1-2,TRBV30,-,TGTGCCTGGGGCCGGGGTACTAACTATGGCTACACCTTC,CAWGRGTNYGYTF
-,TRBJ2-5,TRBV5-1,TRBD2,TGCGCCAGCAGCTGGACCGGGACTAGCAACCAAGAGACCCAGTACTTC,CASSWTGTSNQETQYF
few,TRBJ2-7,TRBV4-1,-,TGCGCCAGCAGCCAAGATCGGACAGCCTACGAGCAGTACTTC,CASSQDRTAYEQYF
many,TRBJ2-1,TRBV6-5,TRBD2,TGTGCCAGCACCCCAGGGACTAGCGGGAGTATCTTC,CASTPGTSGSIF
-,TRBJ2-7,TRBV15,-,TGTGCCACCAGCAGAGATCAGGGGCCCTACGAGCAGTACTTC,CATSRDQGPYEQYF
-,TRBJ1-5,TRBV9,-,TGTGCCAGCAGCGTAGGAAGCGATCAGCCCCAGCATTTT,CASSVGSDQPQHF
-,TRBJ1-5,TRBV19,TRBD1,TGTGCCAGTAGTGATGACAGGGGAAGGGGTCAGCCCCAGCATTTT,CASSDDRGRGQPQHF
-,TRBJ2-1,TRBV24-1,-,TGTGCCACCAGTGATCCACCGGGAGACAGGGTCGACAATGAGCAGTTCTTC,CATSDPPGDRVDNEQFF
-,TRBJ1-2,TRBV28,TRBD1,TGTGCCAGCAGTTTAGGAGGACAGGGCGTCTATGGCTACACCTTC,CASSLGGQGVYGYTF
-,TRBJ1-3,TRBV11-2,TRBD1,TGTGCCAGCAGCCAATTTTGGACAGGGGAGAGAAACACCATATATTTT,CASSQFWTGERNTIYF
-,TRBJ1-2,TRBV28,-,TGTGCCAGCAGTTTGGGCCTTGGGGGGAACCATAACTATGGCTACACCTTC,CASSLGLGGNHNYGYTF
-,TRBJ2-3,TRBV7-5,-,TGTGCCAGAAGCCCTACTCTACCACTTAGCACAGATACGCAGTATTTT,CARSPTLPLSTDTQYF
-,TRBJ2-2,TRBV29-1,TRBD2,TGCAGCGTCCAGACTAGCGGAAGGCCGGGGGAGCTGTTTTTT,CSVQTSGRPGELFF
-,TRBJ2-1,TRBV4-3,TRBD2,TGCGCCAGCAGCCAAGGGGGACCGGGACTAGCGAGGAATGAGCAGTTCTTC,CASSQGGPGLARNEQFF
-,TRBJ2-7,TRBV11-3,-,TGTGCCAGCAGCTTAGCTGGCCGCCCGATCCACCTCTACGAGCAGTACTTC,CASSLAGRPIHLYEQYF
-,TRBJ2-5,TRBV7-2,TRBD2,TGTGCCAGCAGCGCGTTGTCGGGGGGGCGAGAGACCCAGTACTTC,CASSALSGGRETQYF
-,TRBJ1-4,TRBV5-1,TRBD1,TGCGCCAGCAGCGGATCGGGACAGTTTAATGAAAAACTGTTTTTT,CASSGSGQFNEKLFF
-,TRBJ2-3,TRBV6-4,TRBD1,TGTGCCAGCAGTGTTCCGTCGGGACAGTCCGGCACAGATACGCAGTATTTT,CASSVPSGQSGTDTQYF
-,TRBJ2-3,TRBV18,-,TGTGCCAGCTCACCAAACAGGGTGGGTACAGATACGCAGTATTTT,CASSPNRVGTDTQYF